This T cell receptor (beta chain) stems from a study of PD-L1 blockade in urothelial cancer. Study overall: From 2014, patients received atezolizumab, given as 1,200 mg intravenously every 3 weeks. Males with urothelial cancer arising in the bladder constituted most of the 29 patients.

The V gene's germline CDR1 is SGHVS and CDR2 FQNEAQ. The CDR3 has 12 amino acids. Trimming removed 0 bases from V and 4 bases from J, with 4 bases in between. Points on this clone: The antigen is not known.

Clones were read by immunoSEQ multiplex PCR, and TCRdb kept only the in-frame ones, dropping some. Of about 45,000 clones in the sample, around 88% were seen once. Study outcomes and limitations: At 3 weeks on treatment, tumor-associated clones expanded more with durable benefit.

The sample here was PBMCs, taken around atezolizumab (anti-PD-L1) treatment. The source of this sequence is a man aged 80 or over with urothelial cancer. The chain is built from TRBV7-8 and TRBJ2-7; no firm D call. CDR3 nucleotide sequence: TGTGCCAGCAGCTTAGCTCTTTACGAGCAGTACTTC. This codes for CASSLALYEQYF.